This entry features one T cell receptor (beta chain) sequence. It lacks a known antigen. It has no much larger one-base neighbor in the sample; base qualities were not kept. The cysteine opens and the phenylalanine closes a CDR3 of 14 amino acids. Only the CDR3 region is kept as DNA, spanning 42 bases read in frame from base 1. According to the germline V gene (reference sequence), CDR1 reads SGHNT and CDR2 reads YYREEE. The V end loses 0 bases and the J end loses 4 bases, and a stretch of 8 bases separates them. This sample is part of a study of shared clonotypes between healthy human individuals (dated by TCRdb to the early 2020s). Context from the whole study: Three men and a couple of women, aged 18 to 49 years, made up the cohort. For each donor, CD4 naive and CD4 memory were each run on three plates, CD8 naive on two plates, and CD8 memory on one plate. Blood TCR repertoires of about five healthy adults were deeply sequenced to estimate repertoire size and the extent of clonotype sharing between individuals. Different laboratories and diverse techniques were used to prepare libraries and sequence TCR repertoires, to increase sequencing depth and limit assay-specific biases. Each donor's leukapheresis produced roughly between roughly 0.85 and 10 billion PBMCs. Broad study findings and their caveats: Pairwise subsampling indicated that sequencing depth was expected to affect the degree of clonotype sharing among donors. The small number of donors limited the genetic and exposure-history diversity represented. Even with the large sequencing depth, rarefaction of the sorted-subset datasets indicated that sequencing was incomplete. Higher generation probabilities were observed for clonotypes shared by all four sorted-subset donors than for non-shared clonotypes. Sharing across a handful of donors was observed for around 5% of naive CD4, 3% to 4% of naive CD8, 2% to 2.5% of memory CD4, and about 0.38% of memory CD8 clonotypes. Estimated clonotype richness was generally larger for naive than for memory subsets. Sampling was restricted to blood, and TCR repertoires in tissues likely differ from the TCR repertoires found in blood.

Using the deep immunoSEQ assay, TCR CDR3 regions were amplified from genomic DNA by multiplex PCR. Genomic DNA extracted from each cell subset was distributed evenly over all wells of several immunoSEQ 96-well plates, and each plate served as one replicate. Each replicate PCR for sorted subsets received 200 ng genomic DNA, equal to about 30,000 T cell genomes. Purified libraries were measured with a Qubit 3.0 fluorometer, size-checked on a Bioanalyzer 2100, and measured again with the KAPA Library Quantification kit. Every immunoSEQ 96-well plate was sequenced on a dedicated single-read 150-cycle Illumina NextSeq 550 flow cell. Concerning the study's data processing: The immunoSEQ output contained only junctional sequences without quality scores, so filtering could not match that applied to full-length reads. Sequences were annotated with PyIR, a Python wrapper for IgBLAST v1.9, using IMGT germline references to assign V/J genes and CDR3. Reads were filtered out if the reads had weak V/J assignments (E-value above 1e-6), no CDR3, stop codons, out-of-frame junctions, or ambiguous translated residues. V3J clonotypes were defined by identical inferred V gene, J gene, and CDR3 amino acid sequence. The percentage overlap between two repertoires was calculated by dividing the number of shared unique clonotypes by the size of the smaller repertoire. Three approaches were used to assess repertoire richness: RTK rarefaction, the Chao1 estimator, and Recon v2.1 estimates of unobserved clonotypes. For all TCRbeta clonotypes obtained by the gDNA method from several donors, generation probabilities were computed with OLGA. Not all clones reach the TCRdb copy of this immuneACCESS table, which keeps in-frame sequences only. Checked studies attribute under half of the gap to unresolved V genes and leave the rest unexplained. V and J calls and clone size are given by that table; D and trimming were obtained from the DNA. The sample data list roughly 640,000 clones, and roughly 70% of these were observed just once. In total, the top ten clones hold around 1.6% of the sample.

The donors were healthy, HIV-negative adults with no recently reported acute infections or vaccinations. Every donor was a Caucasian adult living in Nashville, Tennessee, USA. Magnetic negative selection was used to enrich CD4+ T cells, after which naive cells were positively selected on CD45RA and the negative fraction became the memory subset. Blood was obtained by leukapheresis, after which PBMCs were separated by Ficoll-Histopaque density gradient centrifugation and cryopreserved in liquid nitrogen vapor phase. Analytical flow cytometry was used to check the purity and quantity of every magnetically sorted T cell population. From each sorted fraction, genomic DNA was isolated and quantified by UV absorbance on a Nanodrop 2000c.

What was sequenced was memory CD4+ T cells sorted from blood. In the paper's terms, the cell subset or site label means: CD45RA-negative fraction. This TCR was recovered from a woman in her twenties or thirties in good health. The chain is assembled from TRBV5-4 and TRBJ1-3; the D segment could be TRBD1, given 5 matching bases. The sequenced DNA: TGTGCCAGCAGCTTGGGAGGGACGGGAAACACCATATATTTT. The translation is CASSLGGTGNTIYF.